The present T cell receptor (beta chain) was sequenced within a study of metastatic and nonmetastatic thyroid tumors. Thyroid surgery was preceded by no treatment in any patient. Ten or more counts support this clone. Germline V gene sequence: CDR1 SGHTA, CDR2 FQGNSA. The CDR3 length is 17 residues. Between the trimmed V and J ends, which lost 0 bases and 2 bases, there was a span of 16 bases. MiXCR re-clonotyped the PCR reads for TCRdb. The repertoire consists of about 24,000 clones, with 20% to 30% occurring once and the leading ten covering less than 15%. The chain couples TRBV7-2 to TRBJ2-5; D is perhaps TRBD2 (5 bases). The sample comprised tumor tissue. This sequence was found in a male donor with papillary thyroid cancer or a benign thyroid nodule (not recorded which). Some clones in this sample may be carry-over from other donors' samples. CDR3 region: CASSLALAPSRQETQYF. The CDR3 nucleotides are TGTGCCAGCAGCTTAGCGCTAGCCCCATCCAGGCAAGAGACCCAGTACTTC.